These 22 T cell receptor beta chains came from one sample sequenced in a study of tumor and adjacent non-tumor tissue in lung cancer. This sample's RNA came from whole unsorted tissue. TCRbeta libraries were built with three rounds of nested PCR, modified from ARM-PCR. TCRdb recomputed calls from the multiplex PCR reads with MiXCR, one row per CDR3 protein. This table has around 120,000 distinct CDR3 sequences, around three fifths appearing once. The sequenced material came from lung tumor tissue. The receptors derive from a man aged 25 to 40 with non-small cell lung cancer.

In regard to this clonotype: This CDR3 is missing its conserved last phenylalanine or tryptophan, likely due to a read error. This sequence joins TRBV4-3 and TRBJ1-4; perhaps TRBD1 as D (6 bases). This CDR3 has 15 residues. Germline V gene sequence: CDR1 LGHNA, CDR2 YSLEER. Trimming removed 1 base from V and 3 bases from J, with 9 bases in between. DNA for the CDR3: TGCGCCAGCAGCCAAGCGGGGGCATCTAATGAAAAACTGTTTTTA. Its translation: CASSQAGASNEKLFL.

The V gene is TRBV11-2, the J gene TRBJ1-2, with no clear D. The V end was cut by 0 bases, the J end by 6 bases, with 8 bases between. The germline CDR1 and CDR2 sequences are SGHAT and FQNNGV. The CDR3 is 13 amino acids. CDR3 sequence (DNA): TGTGCCAGCAGCTTAGAGGTGTTAAATGGCTACACCTTC. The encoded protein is CASSLEVLNGYTF.

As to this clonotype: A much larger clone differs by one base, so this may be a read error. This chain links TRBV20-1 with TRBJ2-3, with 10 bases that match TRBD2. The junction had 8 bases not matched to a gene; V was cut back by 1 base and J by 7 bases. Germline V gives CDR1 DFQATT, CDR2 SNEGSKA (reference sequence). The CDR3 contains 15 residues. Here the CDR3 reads CSARVTSGGENTQYF. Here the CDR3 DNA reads TGCAGTGCTAGAGTGACAAGCGGGGGGGAAAATACGCAGTATTTT.

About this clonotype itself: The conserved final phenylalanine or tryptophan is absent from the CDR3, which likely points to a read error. Here the CDR3 reads CASSLSNAGTLYQESQYL. Written as DNA, the CDR3 is TGTGCCAGCAGCTTAAGTAACGCCGGGACACTCTACCAAGAGAGCCAGTACCTC. The genes are TRBV5-4 and TRBJ2-5; weak D call: TRBD1 (6 bases). This CDR3 spans 18 amino acids. Germline V gene sequence: CDR1 SGHNT, CDR2 YYREEE (reference sequence).

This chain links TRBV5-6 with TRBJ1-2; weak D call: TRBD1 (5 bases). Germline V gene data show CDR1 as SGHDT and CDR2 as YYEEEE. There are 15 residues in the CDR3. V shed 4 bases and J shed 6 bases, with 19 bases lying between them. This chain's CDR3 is CASSPSLGVINGYTF. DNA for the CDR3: TGTGCCAGCAGCCCCTCGTTGGGGGTGATCAATGGCTACACCTTC.

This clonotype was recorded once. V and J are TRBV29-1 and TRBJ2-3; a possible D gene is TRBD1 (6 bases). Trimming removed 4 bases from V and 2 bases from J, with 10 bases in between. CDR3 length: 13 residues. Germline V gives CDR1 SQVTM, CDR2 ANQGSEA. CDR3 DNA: TGCAGCGTTGGCAGGGGACACACAGATACGCAGTATTTT. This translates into CSVGRGHTDTQYF.

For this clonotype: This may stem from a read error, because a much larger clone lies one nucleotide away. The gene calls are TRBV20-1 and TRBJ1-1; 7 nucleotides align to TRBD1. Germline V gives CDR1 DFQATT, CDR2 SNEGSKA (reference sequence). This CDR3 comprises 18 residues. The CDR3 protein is CSARKGGGGRQANTEVFF. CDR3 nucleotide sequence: TGCAGTGCTAGAAAAGGGGGCGGCGGGAGACAGGCGAACACTGAAGTTTTCTTT.

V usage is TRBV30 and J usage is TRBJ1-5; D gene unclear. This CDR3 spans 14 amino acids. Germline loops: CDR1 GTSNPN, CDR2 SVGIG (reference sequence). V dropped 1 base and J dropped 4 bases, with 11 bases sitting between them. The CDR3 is CAWSAVGGNQPQHF. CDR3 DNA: TGTGCCTGGAGTGCGGTAGGCGGTAATCAGCCCCAGCATTTT.

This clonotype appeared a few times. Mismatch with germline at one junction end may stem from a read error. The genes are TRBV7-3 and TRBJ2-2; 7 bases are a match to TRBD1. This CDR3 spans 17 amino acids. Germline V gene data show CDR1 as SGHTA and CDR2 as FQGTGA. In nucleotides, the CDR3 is TGTGCCAGCAGCTTATTTTCTGGGACAGCGAACACCAGGGAGCTGTTTTTT. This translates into CASSLFSGTANTRELFF.

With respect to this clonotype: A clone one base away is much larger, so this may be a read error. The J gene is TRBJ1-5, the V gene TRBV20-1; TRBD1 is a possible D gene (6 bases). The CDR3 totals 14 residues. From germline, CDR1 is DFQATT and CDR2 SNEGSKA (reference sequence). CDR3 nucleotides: TGCAGTGCCGCCGACAGGATCTCGGGCCAGCCCCGGCATTTT. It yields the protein CSAADRISGQPRHF.

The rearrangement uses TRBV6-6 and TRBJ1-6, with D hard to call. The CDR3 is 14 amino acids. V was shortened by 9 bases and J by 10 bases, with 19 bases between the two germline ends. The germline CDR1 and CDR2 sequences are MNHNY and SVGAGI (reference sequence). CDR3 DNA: TGTGCCAGTAGCATAGGGTCTGAGGCCTCACCCCTCCACTTT. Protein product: CASSIGSEASPLHF.

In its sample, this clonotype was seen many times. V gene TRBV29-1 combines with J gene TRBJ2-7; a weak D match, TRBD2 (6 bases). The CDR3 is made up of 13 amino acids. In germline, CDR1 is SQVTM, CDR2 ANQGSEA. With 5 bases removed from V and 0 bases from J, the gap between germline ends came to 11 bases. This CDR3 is CSVRAGNSYEQYF. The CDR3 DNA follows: TGCAGCGTTCGGGCGGGGAACTCCTACGAGCAGTACTTC.

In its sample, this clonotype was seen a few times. The CDR3 sequence is CASSSRTGYTEAFF. CDR3 DNA: TGCGCCAGCAGCTCCCGGACAGGGTACACTGAAGCTTTCTTT. The chain couples TRBV5-1 to TRBJ1-1; 8 nucleotides align to TRBD1. The CDR3 is 14 residues long. V lost 3 bases and J lost 3; bases outside the gene matches: 4. Germline V gene lookup returns CDR1 SGHRS and CDR2 YFSETQ.

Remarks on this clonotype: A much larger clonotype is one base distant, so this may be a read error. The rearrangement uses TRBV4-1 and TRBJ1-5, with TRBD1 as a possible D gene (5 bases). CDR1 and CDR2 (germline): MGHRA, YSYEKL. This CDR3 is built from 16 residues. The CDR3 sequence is CVSSQDLVGRNQPQHF. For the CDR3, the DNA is TGCGTCAGCAGCCAAGATCTTGTGGGGCGCAATCAGCCCCAGCATTTT.

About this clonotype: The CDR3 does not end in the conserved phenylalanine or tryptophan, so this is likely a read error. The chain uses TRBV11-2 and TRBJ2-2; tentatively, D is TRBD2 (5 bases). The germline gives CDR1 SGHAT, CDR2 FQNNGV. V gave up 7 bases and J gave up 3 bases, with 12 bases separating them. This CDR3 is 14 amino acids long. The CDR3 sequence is CASNSIGDTGELFY. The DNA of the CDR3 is TGTGCCAGCAACTCCATCGGGGACACCGGGGAGCTGTTTTAT.

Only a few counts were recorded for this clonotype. The CDR3 coding sequence is TGTGCCAGCAGTTACCCGGGACTCGTGAGCAATGAGCAGTTCTTC. This encodes CASSYPGLVSNEQFF. J is TRBJ2-1 and V is TRBV6-5, with D possibly being TRBD2 (6 bases). The CDR3 is made up of 15 amino acids. V shed 2 bases and J shed 6 bases, with 14 bases lying between them. In germline, CDR1 is MNHEY, CDR2 SVGAGI.

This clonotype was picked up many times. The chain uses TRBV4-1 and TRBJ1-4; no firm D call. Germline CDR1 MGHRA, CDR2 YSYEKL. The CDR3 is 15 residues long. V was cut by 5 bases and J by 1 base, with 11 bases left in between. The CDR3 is CASSDNRGTNEKLFF. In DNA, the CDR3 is TGCGCCAGCAGCGATAACCGGGGAACTAATGAAAAACTGTTTTTT.

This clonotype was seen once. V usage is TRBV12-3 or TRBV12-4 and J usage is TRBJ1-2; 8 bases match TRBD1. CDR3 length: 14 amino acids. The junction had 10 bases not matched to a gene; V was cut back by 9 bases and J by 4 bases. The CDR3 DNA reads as TGTGCCAGTACTTTATCGACAGGGGTCTATGGCTACACCTTC. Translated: CASTLSTGVYGYTF.

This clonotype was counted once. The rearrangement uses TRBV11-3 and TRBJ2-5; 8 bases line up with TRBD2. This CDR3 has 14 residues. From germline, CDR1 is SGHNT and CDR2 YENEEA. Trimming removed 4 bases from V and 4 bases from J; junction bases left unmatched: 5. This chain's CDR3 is CASSSNGGVETQYF. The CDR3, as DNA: TGTGCCAGCAGCTCCAACGGGGGGGTAGAGACCCAGTACTTC.

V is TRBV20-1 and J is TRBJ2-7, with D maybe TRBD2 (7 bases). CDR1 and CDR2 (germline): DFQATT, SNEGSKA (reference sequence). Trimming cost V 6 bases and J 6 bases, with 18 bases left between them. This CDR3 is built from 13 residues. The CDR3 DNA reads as TGCAGTGCCCCGGGACGGGGGGCCTGCGAGCAGTACTTC. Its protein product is CSAPGRGACEQYF.

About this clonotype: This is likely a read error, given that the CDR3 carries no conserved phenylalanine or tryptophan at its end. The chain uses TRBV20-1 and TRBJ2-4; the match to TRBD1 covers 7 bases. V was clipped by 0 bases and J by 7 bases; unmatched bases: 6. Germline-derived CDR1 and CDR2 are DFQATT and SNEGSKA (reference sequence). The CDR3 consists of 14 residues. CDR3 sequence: CSAREQGYTNIQYY. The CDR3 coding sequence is TGCAGTGCTAGAGAACAGGGGTATACGAACATTCAGTACTAC.

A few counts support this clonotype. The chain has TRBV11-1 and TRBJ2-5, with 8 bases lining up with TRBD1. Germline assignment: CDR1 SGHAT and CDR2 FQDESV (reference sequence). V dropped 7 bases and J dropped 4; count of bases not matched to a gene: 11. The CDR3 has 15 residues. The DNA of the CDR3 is TGTGCCAGCAACGCGAGGACAGGGCTCCGAGAGACCCAGTACTTC. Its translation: CASNARTGLRETQYF.